The next 9 T cell receptor beta chains were all read from a single sample in a study of Graves' ophthalmopathy and Graves' hyperthyroidism. RNA served as the template for amplifying TCR beta CDR3 regions. An initial RT-PCR round employing HTBI primers preceded a second-round multiplex PCR. TCRdb redid the calling of the multiplex PCR reads with MiXCR, one entry per CDR3 protein. Of 1 million to 1.3 million distinct CDR3 sequences detected, 35% to 40% appear once; the ten largest clones hold 8.5% to 14%. Sequencing was done on a sample of peripheral blood or thyroid tissue (not recorded which). The receptors here all came from an adult man with Graves' hyperthyroidism.

CDR3 amino acids: CAINEGDSTYEQYF. The CDR3 nucleotides are TGTGCCATCAACGAGGGGGACAGTACCTACGAGCAGTACTTC. V is TRBV2 and J is TRBJ2-7, with TRBD1 matching 7 bases. The CDR3 has 14 amino acids. Trimming took 10 bases from V and 2 from J; bases not matched to a gene: 11. Germline V gene lookup returns CDR1 SNHLY and CDR2 FYNNEI.

This clonotype was counted many times. The chain has TRBV30 and TRBJ1-1; TRBD1 matches 7 bases. V lost 2 bases, J lost 3 bases, and 3 bases stayed unmatched. Germline values: CDR1 GTSNPN, CDR2 SVGIG (reference sequence). The CDR3 sequence is 13 residues long. CDR3 coding DNA: TGTGCCTGGAGTATACAGGGGTACACTGAAGCTTTCTTT. Translated, it gives CAWSIQGYTEAFF. Based on the CDR3 plus reference TRBV30 and TRBJ1-1, the full variable domain is SQTIHQWPATLVQPVGSPLSLECTVEGTSNPNLYWYRQAAGRGLQLLFYSVGIGQISSEVPQNLSASRPQDRQFILSSKKLLLSDSGFYLCAWSIQGYTEAFFGQGTRLTVV.

This clonotype was seen ten or more times. The chain joins TRBV2 to TRBJ2-7, with a possible D match to TRBD1 (6 bases). Germline V gene lookup returns CDR1 SNHLY and CDR2 FYNNEI. The CDR3 contains 14 residues. V was shortened by 7 bases and J by 3 bases, with 16 bases between the two germline ends. The CDR3 region is CASITGTRNYEQYF. The CDR3 DNA follows: TGTGCCAGCATCACCGGGACACGAAACTACGAGCAGTACTTC.

A few counts support this clonotype. The V call is TRBV7-9, the J call TRBJ2-7; D is ambiguous. This CDR3 spans 13 amino acids. The germline CDR1 and CDR2 sequences are SEHNR and FQNEAQ (reference sequence). The ends were cut back, 5 bases at V and 3 bases at J, with 11 bases in the middle. The DNA of the CDR3 is TGTGCCAGCAGCCAACTTTCCAACTACGAGCAGTACTTC. Its translation: CASSQLSNYEQYF. The whole variable domain, filled in from reference TRBV7-9 and TRBJ2-7, reads DTGVSQNPRHKITKRGQNVTFRCDPISEHNRLYWYRQTLGQGPEFLTYFQNEAQLEKSRLLSDRFSAERPKGSFSTLEIQRTEQGDSAMYLCASSQLSNYEQYFGPGTRLTVT.

This clonotype was seen a few times. The rearrangement links TRBV5-4 to TRBJ2-7; D is perhaps TRBD2 (7 bases). V was shortened by 4 bases and J by 3 bases, with 20 bases between the two germline ends. This CDR3 comprises 16 residues. From germline, CDR1 is SGHNT and CDR2 YYREEE (reference sequence). CDR3 nucleotides: TGTGCCAGCAGCCCCCGGCGTAGGGGGGGCATCTACGAGCAGTACTTC. It yields the protein CASSPRRRGGIYEQYF.

This clonotype has a handful of counts. The chain uses TRBV6-5 and TRBJ2-5; no firm D call. V was pared by 0 bases and J by 1 base, with 9 bases between. The CDR3 contains 15 residues. Germline CDR1 reads MNHEY; CDR2 reads SVGAGI. CDR3 nucleotide sequence: TGTGCCAGCAGTTACTCGCCCGCATCCCAAGAGACCCAGTACTTC. It codes for CASSYSPASQETQYF.

The rearrangement links TRBV5-5 to TRBJ2-5; TRBD1 matches at 7 bases. This CDR3 is 16 amino acids long. The germline CDR1 and CDR2 sequences are SGHKS and YYEKEE (reference sequence). The ends lost 7 bases at V and 4 bases at J; junction bases unmatched: 16. CDR3 sequence: CASGRGTDAGGETQYF. DNA of the CDR3: TGTGCCAGCGGCCGGGGTACGGACGCAGGGGGAGAGACCCAGTACTTC. Together with reference TRBV5-5 and TRBJ2-5, the CDR3 gives the full variable domain: DAGVTQSPTHLIKTRGQQVTLRCSPISGHKSVSWYQQVLGQGPQFIFQYYEKEERGRGNFPDRFSARQFPNYSSELNVNALLLGDSALYLCASGRGTDAGGETQYFGPGTRLLVL.

This clonotype was counted ten times or more. The V and J genes are TRBV6-6 and TRBJ1-5; unclear D gene. Trimming took off 0 bases at V and 4 bases at J, with 4 bases between the two ends. The CDR3 has 13 residues. Per germline, CDR1 MNHNY and CDR2 SVGAGI (reference sequence). The CDR3 reads CASSYSKNQPQHF. In nucleotides, the CDR3 is TGTGCCAGCAGTTACTCGAAGAATCAGCCCCAGCATTTT.

This clonotype was observed many times. This rearrangement joins TRBV7-9 to TRBJ1-1; 10 nucleotides line up with TRBD1. The V gene's germline CDR1 is SEHNR and CDR2 FQNEAQ (reference sequence). The CDR3 has 15 amino acids. V lost 4 bases, J lost 6 bases, and 8 bases stayed unmatched. CDR3 sequence reads: CASSYRDRGTPEAFF. CDR3 nucleotide sequence: TGTGCCAGCAGCTACCGGGACAGGGGAACCCCTGAAGCTTTCTTT.